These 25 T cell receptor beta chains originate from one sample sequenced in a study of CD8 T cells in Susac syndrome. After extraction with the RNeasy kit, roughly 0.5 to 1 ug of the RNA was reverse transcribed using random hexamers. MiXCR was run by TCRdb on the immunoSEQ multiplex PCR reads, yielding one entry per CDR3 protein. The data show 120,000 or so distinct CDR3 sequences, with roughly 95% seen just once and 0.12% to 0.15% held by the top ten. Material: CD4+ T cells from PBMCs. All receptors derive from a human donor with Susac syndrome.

The CDR3 protein is CASSIAGLAFDSYEQYF. CDR3 bases: TGTGCCAGTAGTATAGCAGGACTAGCGTTCGACTCCTACGAGCAGTACTTC. The rearrangement links TRBV19 to TRBJ2-7; TRBD2 aligns across 9 bases. Germline V lookup: CDR1 LNHDA, CDR2 SQIVND (reference sequence). This CDR3 has 17 residues. Trimming cost V 1 base and J 0 bases; bases outside gene matches: 7.

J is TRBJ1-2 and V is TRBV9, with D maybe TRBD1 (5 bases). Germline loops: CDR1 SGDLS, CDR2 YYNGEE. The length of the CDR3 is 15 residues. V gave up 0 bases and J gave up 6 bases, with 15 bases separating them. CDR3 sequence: CASSVDTAGTHGYTF. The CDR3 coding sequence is TGTGCCAGCAGCGTAGATACGGCAGGGACGCATGGCTACACCTTC.

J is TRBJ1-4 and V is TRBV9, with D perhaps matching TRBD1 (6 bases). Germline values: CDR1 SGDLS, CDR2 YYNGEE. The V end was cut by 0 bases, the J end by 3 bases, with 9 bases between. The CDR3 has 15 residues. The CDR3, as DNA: TGTGCCAGCAGCGTAGGGACAGAGGCTAATGAAAAACTGTTTTTT. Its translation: CASSVGTEANEKLFF. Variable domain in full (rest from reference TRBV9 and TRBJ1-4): DSGVTQTPKHLITATGQRVTLRCSPRSGDLSVYWYQQSLDQGLQFLIQYYNGEERAKGNILERFSAQQFPDLHSELNLSSLELGDSALYFCASSVGTEANEKLFFGSGTQLSVL.

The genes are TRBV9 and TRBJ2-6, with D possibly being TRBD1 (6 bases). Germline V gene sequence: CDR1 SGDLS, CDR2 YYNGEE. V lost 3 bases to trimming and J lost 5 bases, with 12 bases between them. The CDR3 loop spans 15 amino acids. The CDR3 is CASSARDNRANVLTF. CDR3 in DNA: TGTGCCAGCAGCGCCCGGGACAATCGGGCCAACGTCCTGACTTTC.

The CDR3 here is CASSLRPNTGEKLFF. The CDR3 DNA follows: TGTGCCAGCAGTTTACGACCCAATACGGGGGAAAAACTGTTTTTT. The rearrangement links TRBV27 to TRBJ1-4; D remains ambiguous. The V gene's germline CDR1 is MNHEY and CDR2 SMNVEV (reference sequence). This CDR3 spans 15 amino acids. V lost 2 bases and J 8 bases, leaving 15 bases between the germline ends. Looking up the rest from reference TRBV27 and TRBJ1-4 gives the full variable domain: EAQVTQNPRYLITVTGKKLTVTCSQNMNHEYMSWYRQDPGLGLRQIYYSMNVEVTDKGDVPEGYKVSRKEKRNFPLILESPSPNQTSLYFCASSLRPNTGEKLFFGSGTQLSVL.

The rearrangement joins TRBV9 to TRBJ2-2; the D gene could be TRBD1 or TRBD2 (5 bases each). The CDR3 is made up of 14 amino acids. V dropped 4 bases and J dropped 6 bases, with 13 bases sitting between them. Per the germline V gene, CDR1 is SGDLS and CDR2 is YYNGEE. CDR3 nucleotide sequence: TGTGCCAGCAGCCTCCGGGACCTTGCCGGGGAGCTGTTTTTT. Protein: CASSLRDLAGELFF.

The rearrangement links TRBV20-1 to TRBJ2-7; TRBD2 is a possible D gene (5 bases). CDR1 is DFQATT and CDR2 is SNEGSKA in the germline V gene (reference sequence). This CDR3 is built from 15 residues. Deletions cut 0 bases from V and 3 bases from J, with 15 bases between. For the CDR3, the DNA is TGCAGTGCTAGAGATCGGGGTCAAACGGACTACGAGCAGTACTTC. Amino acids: CSARDRGQTDYEQYF.

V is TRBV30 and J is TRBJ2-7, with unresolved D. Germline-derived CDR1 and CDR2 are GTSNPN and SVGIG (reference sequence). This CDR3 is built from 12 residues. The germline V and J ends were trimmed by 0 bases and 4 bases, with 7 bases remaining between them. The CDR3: CAWSVRLYEQYF. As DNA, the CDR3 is TGTGCCTGGAGTGTACGCCTATACGAGCAGTACTTC.

Here the CDR3 DNA reads TGCGCCAGCAGCTTGGAGGGACTAGAATTTGACTACGAGCAGTACTTC. It translates to CASSLEGLEFDYEQYF. The V and J genes are TRBV5-1 and TRBJ2-7; 8 bases align to TRBD2. The CDR3 is 16 amino acids. V was pared by 0 bases and J by 3 bases, with 8 bases of the junction left unmatched. Looked up from germline, CDR1 is SGHRS and CDR2 is YFSETQ. The entire variable domain, with the rest obtained from reference TRBV5-1 and TRBJ2-7, is as follows: KAGVTQTPRYLIKTRGQQVTLSCSPISGHRSVSWYQQTPGQGLQFLFEYFSETQRNKGNFPGRFSGRQFSNSRSEMNVSTLELGDSALYLCASSLEGLEFDYEQYFGPGTRLTVT.

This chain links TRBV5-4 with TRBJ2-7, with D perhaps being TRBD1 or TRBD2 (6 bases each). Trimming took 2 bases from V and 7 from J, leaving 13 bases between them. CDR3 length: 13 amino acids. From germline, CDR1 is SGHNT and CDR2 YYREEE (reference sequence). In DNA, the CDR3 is TGTGCCAGCAGCTTTTGGGGGGCTCGGGAGCAGTACTTC. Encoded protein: CASSFWGAREQYF.

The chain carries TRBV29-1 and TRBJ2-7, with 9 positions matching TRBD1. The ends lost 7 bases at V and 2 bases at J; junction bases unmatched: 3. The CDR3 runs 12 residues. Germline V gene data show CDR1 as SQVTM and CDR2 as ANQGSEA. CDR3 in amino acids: CSARDRAYEQYF. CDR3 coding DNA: TGCAGCGCTCGGGACAGGGCCTACGAGCAGTACTTC.

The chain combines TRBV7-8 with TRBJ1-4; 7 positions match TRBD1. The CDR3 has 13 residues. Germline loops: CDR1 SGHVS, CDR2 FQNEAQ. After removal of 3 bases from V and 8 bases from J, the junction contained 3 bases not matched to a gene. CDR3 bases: TGTGCCAGCAGCTTGGGGACAGTCGAAAAACTGTTTTTT. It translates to CASSLGTVEKLFF.

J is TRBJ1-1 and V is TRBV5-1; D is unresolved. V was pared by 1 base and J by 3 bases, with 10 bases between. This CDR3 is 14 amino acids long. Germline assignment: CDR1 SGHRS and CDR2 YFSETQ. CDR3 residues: CASSLFDQDTEAFF. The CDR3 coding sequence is TGCGCCAGCAGCTTGTTCGACCAAGACACTGAAGCTTTCTTT.

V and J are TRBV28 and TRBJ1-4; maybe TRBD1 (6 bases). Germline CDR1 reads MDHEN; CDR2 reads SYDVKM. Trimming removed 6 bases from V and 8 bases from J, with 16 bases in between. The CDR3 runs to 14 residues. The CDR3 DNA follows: TGTGCCAGCAGAAATGGGGGCGGCAACGAAAAACTGTTTTTT. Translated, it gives CASRNGGGNEKLFF.

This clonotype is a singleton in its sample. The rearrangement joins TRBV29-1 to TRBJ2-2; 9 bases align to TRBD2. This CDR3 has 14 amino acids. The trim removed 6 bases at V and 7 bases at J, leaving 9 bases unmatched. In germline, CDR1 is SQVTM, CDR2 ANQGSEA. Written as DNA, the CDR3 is TGCAGCGTATCCCCGGGACTAGCTATCGGGGAGCTGTTTTTT. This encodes CSVSPGLAIGELFF.

The CDR3 DNA is TGTGCCAGCAGTTTAAAGTCGTCGGAGAGCGGGAAGTACGAGCAGTACTTC. Translated: CASSLKSSESGKYEQYF. This chain connects TRBV12-3 or TRBV12-4 to TRBJ2-7; 7 bases match TRBD2. The CDR3 has 17 amino acids. V lost 2 bases to trimming and J lost 4 bases; unmatched junction nucleotides: 14.

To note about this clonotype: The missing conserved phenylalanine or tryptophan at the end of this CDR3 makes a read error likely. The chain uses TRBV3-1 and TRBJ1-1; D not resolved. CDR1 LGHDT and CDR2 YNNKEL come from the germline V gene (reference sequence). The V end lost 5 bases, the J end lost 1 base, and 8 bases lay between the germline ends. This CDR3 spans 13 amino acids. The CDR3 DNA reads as TGTGCCAGCAGCGACCGGCGGAACACTGAAGCTTTCTCT. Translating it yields CASSDRRNTEAFS.

CDR3 amino acids: CASSEFVGYQPQHF. CDR3 nucleotides: TGTGCCAGCAGTGAATTTGTCGGCTATCAGCCCCAGCATTTT. This chain joins TRBV2 and TRBJ1-5; D not certain. The V end was cut by 2 bases, the J end by 5 bases, with 10 bases between. Germline assignment: CDR1 SNHLY and CDR2 FYNNEI. This CDR3 region has 14 residues.

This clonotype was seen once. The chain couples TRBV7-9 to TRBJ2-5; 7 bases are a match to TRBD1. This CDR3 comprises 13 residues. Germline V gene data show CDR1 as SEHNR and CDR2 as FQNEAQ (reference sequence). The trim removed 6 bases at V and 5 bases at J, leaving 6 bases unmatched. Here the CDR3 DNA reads TGTGCCAGCAGAGTGACAGGGCTTGAGACCCAGTACTTC. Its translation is CASRVTGLETQYF.

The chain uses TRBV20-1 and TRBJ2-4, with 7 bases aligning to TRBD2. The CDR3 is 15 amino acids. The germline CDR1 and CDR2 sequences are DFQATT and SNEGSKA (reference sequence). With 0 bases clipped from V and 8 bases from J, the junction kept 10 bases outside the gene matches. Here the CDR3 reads CSARDPAGVRDIQYF. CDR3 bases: TGCAGTGCTAGAGATCCCGCGGGAGTCCGGGACATTCAGTACTTC.

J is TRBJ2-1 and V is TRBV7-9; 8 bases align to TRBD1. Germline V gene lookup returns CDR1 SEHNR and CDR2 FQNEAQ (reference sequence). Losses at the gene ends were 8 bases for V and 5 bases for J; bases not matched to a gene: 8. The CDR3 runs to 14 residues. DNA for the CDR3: TGTGCCAGCCCACTCTCGGACAGGGACAATGAGCAGTTCTTC. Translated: CASPLSDRDNEQFF.

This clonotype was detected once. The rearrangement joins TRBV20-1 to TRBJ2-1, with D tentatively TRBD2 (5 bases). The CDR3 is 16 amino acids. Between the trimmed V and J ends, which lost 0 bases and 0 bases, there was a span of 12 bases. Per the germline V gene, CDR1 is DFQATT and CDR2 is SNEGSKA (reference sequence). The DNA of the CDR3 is TGCAGTGCTAGAGATCCGGGGATACTCTCCTACAATGAGCAGTTCTTC. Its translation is CSARDPGILSYNEQFF.

CDR3 DNA sequence: TGTGCCAGCTCACCAAGACTCGGACAGGGTTCACGGAGAAACACCGGGGAGCTGTTTTTT. Translating gives CASSPRLGQGSRRNTGELFF. The chain recombines TRBV18 with TRBJ2-2; TRBD1 agrees at 8 bases. V dropped 2 bases and J dropped 2; count of bases not matched to a gene: 16. Germline V gives CDR1 KGHSH, CDR2 LQKENI. The CDR3 runs 20 residues.

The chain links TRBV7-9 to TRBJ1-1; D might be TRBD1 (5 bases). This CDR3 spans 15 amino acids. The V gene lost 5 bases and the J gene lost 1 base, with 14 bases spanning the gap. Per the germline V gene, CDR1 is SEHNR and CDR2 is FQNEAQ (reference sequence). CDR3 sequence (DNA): TGTGCCAGCAGCCCCCTGACAGTTGCGAACACTGAAGCTTTCTTT. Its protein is CASSPLTVANTEAFF. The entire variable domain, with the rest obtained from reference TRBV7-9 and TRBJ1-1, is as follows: DTGVSQNPRHKITKRGQNVTFRCDPISEHNRLYWYRQTLGQGPEFLTYFQNEAQLEKSRLLSDRFSAERPKGSFSTLEIQRTEQGDSAMYLCASSPLTVANTEAFFGQGTRLTVV.

CDR3 protein: CASSALAGRETQYF. CDR3 in DNA: TGTGCCAGCTCAGCGCTAGCGGGACGGGAGACCCAGTACTTC. This chain uses TRBV7-3 with TRBJ2-5, with 9 bases matching TRBD2. CDR1 and CDR2 from the germline V gene are SGHTA and FQGTGA. V shed 8 bases, J shed 5 bases, and the junction held 9 bases outside the gene matches. This CDR3 has 14 amino acids.